Following are 10 T cell receptor beta chains from one sample sequenced in a study of cytomegalovirus exposure and HLA in healthy donors. The assay was immunoSEQ multiplex PCR, and TCRdb's table has in-frame clones only and misses some. Here the sample spans 250,000 to 350,000 clones, roughly 88% being singletons. The specimen was PBMCs. These receptors originate from a man aged 25-45 years in good health and CMV-seronegative.

The CDR3 DNA reads as TGTGCCAGCAGTGCGTCAGGGGGCACCGGGGAGCTGTTTTTT. Its protein is CASSASGGTGELFF. V gene TRBV6-4 combines with J gene TRBJ2-2; 7 bases are a match to TRBD1. With 4 bases clipped from V and 4 bases from J, the junction kept 3 bases outside the gene matches. The germline gives CDR1 MRHNA, CDR2 SNTAGT. CDR3 length equals 14 residues.

This clone occurred a few times. The J gene is TRBJ1-5, the V gene TRBV4-1; no clear D. Germline V lookup: CDR1 MGHRA, CDR2 YSYEKL. The V gene lost 2 bases and the J gene lost 0 bases, with 8 bases spanning the gap. The CDR3 length is 15 residues. This chain's CDR3 is CASSQWYGSNQPQHF. In nucleotides, the CDR3 is TGCGCCAGCAGCCAATGGTACGGTAGCAATCAGCCCCAGCATTTT.

J is TRBJ2-7 and V is TRBV29-1; D is undetermined. With 5 bases removed from V and 7 bases from J, the gap between germline ends came to 18 bases. The length of the CDR3 is 13 residues. The germline gives CDR1 SQVTM, CDR2 ANQGSEA. The CDR3 loop reads CSVFLGFSREQYF. In DNA form, the CDR3 reads TGCAGCGTTTTCCTGGGCTTCTCCCGGGAGCAGTACTTC.

This chain connects TRBV5-3 to TRBJ2-7, with TRBD1 matching over 10 bases. TRBV5-3 belongs to the ORF category, with a function that is uncertain. Trimming cost V 6 bases and J 4 bases; bases outside gene matches: 4. The length of the CDR3 is 13 residues. The CDR3 protein is CARKGQGVYEQYF. CDR3 sequence (DNA): TGTGCCAGAAAAGGACAGGGGGTATACGAGCAGTACTTC.

The chain links TRBV6-5 to TRBJ2-2; TRBD2 aligns across 7 bases. Trimming at V came to 6 bases and at J to 0 bases, leaving 4 bases not matched to a gene. Germline CDR1 reads MNHEY; CDR2 reads SVGAGI. This CDR3 has 15 amino acids. The CDR3 spells CASSRTRANTGELFF. The CDR3 coding sequence is TGTGCCAGCAGCCGGACTAGGGCGAACACCGGGGAGCTGTTTTTT.

This clone was seen only a few times. The V and J genes are TRBV5-4 and TRBJ1-2; 7 positions agree with TRBD1. CDR1 SGHNT and CDR2 YYREEE come from the germline V gene (reference sequence). Trimming cost V 4 bases and J 4 bases; bases outside gene matches: 10. The CDR3 sequence is 15 residues long. CDR3 loop: CASSGGTAQLYGYTF. Written as DNA, the CDR3 is TGTGCCAGCAGCGGAGGGACAGCACAACTCTATGGCTACACCTTC.

This clone appeared a single time. The gene calls are TRBV6-5 and TRBJ2-1, with 8 bases fitting TRBD2. CDR3 size: 15 residues. CDR1 and CDR2 from the germline V gene are MNHEY and SVGAGI. V shed 2 bases, J shed 8 bases, and the junction held 8 bases outside the gene matches. This chain's CDR3 is CASSYRSGGTYEQFF. DNA of the CDR3: TGTGCCAGCAGTTACCGGAGCGGGGGAACGTATGAGCAGTTCTTC.

The chain combines TRBV30 with TRBJ1-6; tentatively, D is TRBD1 (5 bases). Germline CDR1 and CDR2: GTSNPN and SVGIG (reference sequence). V was clipped by 5 bases and J by 0 bases, with 11 bases between them. CDR3 length: 15 residues. The CDR3 region is CAWVTGSSYNSPLHF. CDR3 nucleotide sequence: TGTGCCTGGGTCACAGGCAGCTCCTATAATTCACCCCTCCACTTT.

The chain has TRBV6-1 and TRBJ2-5; D is undetermined. Trimming removed 5 bases from V and 7 bases from J, with 8 bases in between. CDR1 MNHNS and CDR2 SASEGT come from the germline V gene. This CDR3 contains 11 residues. CDR3 region: CASSFIGTQYF. As DNA, the CDR3 is TGTGCCAGCAGTTTCATCGGGACCCAGTACTTC.

The rearrangement joins TRBV7-2 to TRBJ2-1; D is possibly TRBD2 (6 bases). The CDR3 has 15 residues. V was pared by 5 bases and J by 7 bases, with 18 bases between. Germline V gene sequence: CDR1 SGHTA, CDR2 FQGNSA. CDR3 residues: CASSPAGLVGNEQFF. CDR3 in DNA: TGTGCCAGCAGCCCAGCGGGCTTAGTAGGGAATGAGCAGTTCTTC.